Sequencing of this T cell receptor (beta chain) was carried out in a study of control samples from healthy donors and cancer patients. The CDR3 contains 16 residues. The germline CDR1 and CDR2 sequences are SNHLY and FYNNEI. Trimming cost V 5 bases and J 2 bases, with 17 bases left between them. The data were produced by immunoSEQ multiplex PCR, yet TCRdb's version contains in-frame clones alone and is incomplete. Among tens of thousands of clones listed, approximately 88% were seen once. The source of this sequence is an older man with lung cancer. The chain employs TRBV2 and TRBJ2-3; weak D call: TRBD2 (7 bases). The sample consisted of PBMCs. CDR3 amino acids: CASSTRGGVVTDTQYF. CDR3 DNA sequence: TGTGCCAGCAGTACCAGAGGGGGGGTAGTCACAGATACGCAGTATTTT.